These 17 T cell receptor beta chains were sequenced from one sample in a study of CD8+ T cells in alopecia areata. The treatment: oral pan-JAK inhibitor, 5-10 mg twice daily. RNA was isolated and reverse transcribed to cDNA, the sequencing template. Profiling relied on immunoSEQ multiplex PCR, and the TCRdb table lists in-frame clones only, not all of them. Of around 97,000 clones detected, 85% to 90% appear once; the ten largest clones hold roughly 10%. Specimen: CD8+ T cells sorted from blood, collected at approximately week 34, from a patient treated with tofacitinib. The receptors were gathered from a human donor with alopecia areata.

V is TRBV21-1 and J is TRBJ2-7. TRBV21-1 represents a pseudogene. This CDR3 is built from 14 residues. This chain's CDR3 is CASSSPVKDYEQYF. CDR3 DNA sequence: TGTGCCAGCAGCAGTCCAGTGAAGGACTACGAGCAGTACTTC.

The J gene is TRBJ1-5, the V gene TRBV2, with D perhaps TRBD1 (5 bases). The CDR3 loop spans 17 amino acids. Trimming took off 2 bases at V and 4 bases at J, with 18 bases between the two ends. Looked up from germline, CDR1 is SNHLY and CDR2 is FYNNEI. The CDR3 spells CASSEMGDSYLNQPQHF. The CDR3 nucleotides read TGTGCCAGCAGTGAAATGGGTGACAGCTATTTGAATCAGCCCCAGCATTTT.

This chain joins TRBV11-2 and TRBJ2-5; D possibly corresponds to TRBD2 (6 bases). The length of the CDR3 is 13 residues. Trimming pared 5 bases from V and 7 bases from J, leaving 14 bases between. Germline values: CDR1 SGHAT, CDR2 FQNNGV. The CDR3 here is CASSPPGLWTQYF. The DNA for the CDR3 is TGTGCCAGCAGCCCCCCGGGACTTTGGACCCAGTACTTC.

This clone was picked up one time. The identical CDR3 is also encoded by other nucleotide sequences in the sample. V is TRBV27 and J is TRBJ1-2; D perhaps matches TRBD1 (5 bases). This CDR3 region has 13 residues. The V end was cut by 1 base, the J end by 4 bases, with 7 bases between. CDR1 and CDR2 (germline): MNHEY, SMNVEV (reference sequence). CDR3 in amino acids: CASSLYGGYGYTF. CDR3 nucleotide sequence: TGTGCCAGCAGTTTATACGGGGGCTATGGCTACACCTTC.

This sequence joins TRBV7-8 and TRBJ2-2, with TRBD2 matching over 7 bases. V lost 0 bases, J lost 5 bases, and 9 bases stayed unmatched. This CDR3 region has 17 residues. Germline V gives CDR1 SGHVS, CDR2 FQNEAQ. DNA for the CDR3: TGTGCCAGCAGCTTAGCTACCGGACTAGAGGTTACCGGGGAGCTGTTTTTT. Its protein is CASSLATGLEVTGELFF.

This clone has a handful of counts. V is TRBV4-1 and J is TRBJ2-1; D may be TRBD1 or TRBD2 (5 bases each). V lost 0 bases and J lost 3, with 15 bases in between. The CDR3 loop spans 17 amino acids. CDR1 and CDR2 from the germline V gene are MGHRA and YSYEKL. The chain's CDR3 is CASSQEGEYGHYNEQFF. CDR3 in DNA: TGCGCCAGCAGCCAAGAGGGGGAGTACGGGCACTACAATGAGCAGTTCTTC.

The rearrangement joins TRBV11-2 to TRBJ2-7; D call uncertain. Germline-derived CDR1 and CDR2 are SGHAT and FQNNGV. This CDR3 contains 14 residues. V lost 1 base and J lost 4, with 11 bases in between. In DNA, the CDR3 is TGTGCCAGCAGCTTAGTTCCTGCCAGGTACGAGCAGTACTTC. Its translation is CASSLVPARYEQYF.

The chain joins TRBV7-6 to TRBJ2-3, with D perhaps matching TRBD2 (6 bases). The CDR3 runs 16 residues. Trimming stripped 1 base from V and 4 bases from J, with 15 bases between. Germline V CDR1 and CDR2: SGHVS, FNYEAQ. This CDR3 reads CASSLGSGAKADTQYF. The CDR3 coding sequence is TGTGCCAGCAGCTTAGGATCGGGAGCCAAGGCAGATACGCAGTATTTT. Together with reference TRBV7-6 and TRBJ2-3, the CDR3 gives the full variable domain: GAGVSQSPRYKVTKRGQDVALRCDPISGHVSLYWYRQALGQGPEFLTYFNYEAQQDKSGLPNDRFSAERPEGSISTLTIQRTEQRDSAMYRCASSLGSGAKADTQYFGPGTRLTVL.

The chain couples TRBV7-6 to TRBJ2-1; D is unclear. The V end was cut by 4 bases, the J end by 3 bases, with 4 bases between. CDR3 length equals 12 residues. Per the germline V gene, CDR1 is SGHVS and CDR2 is FNYEAQ. The CDR3 is CASSSNYNEQFF. The DNA of the CDR3 is TGTGCCAGCAGCTCCAACTACAATGAGCAGTTCTTC.

The chain has TRBV9 and TRBJ1-6; 7 bases match TRBD1. The CDR3 length is 14 residues. Unmatched junction bases numbered 7, after V lost 4 bases and J lost 9 bases. CDR1 is SGDLS and CDR2 is YYNGEE in the germline V gene. The CDR3 sequence is CASSPGQSPSPLHF. CDR3 nucleotides: TGTGCCAGCAGCCCGGGACAGTCCCCTTCACCCCTCCACTTT.

The CDR3 sequence: CASSSLGGDTQYF. The CDR3 bases are TGTGCCAGCAGCTCGCTGGGTGGGGATACGCAGTATTTT. The V call is TRBV7-3, the J call TRBJ2-3; the D is unclear. The CDR3 has 13 amino acids. Trimming shortened V by 4 bases and J by 6 bases, and 11 bases separated the two germline ends. The germline V gene encodes CDR1 SGHTA and CDR2 FQGTGA.

This rearrangement joins TRBV7-9 to TRBJ2-3, with 12 nucleotides matching TRBD2. V lost 6 bases to trimming and J lost 5 bases; unmatched junction nucleotides: 9. The CDR3 is 16 amino acids. The germline gives CDR1 SEHNR, CDR2 FQNEAQ (reference sequence). Here the CDR3 reads CASSRLAGDGGDTQYF. The CDR3 region has the DNA TGTGCCAGCAGTAGACTAGCGGGAGATGGTGGAGATACGCAGTATTTT.

The table lists this clone with a few counts. V usage is TRBV6-5 and J usage is TRBJ1-4; 7 bases line up with TRBD1. The ends lost 5 bases at V and 5 bases at J; junction bases unmatched: 5. Germline assignment: CDR1 MNHEY and CDR2 SVGAGI. The CDR3 totals 14 residues. CDR3 amino acids: CASSIGTVNEKLFF. CDR3 sequence (DNA): TGTGCCAGCAGTATTGGGACAGTGAATGAAAAACTGTTTTTT.

This chain uses TRBV7-9 with TRBJ2-7; D may be TRBD1 (6 bases). Trimming cost V 4 bases and J 6 bases, with 10 bases left between them. Germline CDR1 is SEHNR and CDR2 is FQNEAQ (reference sequence). The CDR3 is 12 residues long. CDR3 protein: CASSSLGGEQYF. The CDR3 DNA reads as TGTGCCAGCAGCTCCTTAGGGGGCGAGCAGTACTTC.

This CDR3 is CASSSSGGVGEQFF. DNA of the CDR3: TGTGCCAGCAGCTCCAGCGGGGGCGTGGGTGAGCAGTTCTTC. V and J are TRBV5-4 and TRBJ2-1, with 8 bases that match TRBD2. With V trimmed by 3 bases and J by 9 bases, 8 bases remained unmatched. The germline V gene has CDR1 SGHNT and CDR2 YYREEE (reference sequence). This CDR3 is built from 14 residues.

This chain links TRBV7-3 with TRBJ2-1; TRBD1 is a possible D gene (6 bases). The CDR3 length is 15 residues. Germline V gives CDR1 SGHTA, CDR2 FQGTGA. Trimming cost V 4 bases and J 2 bases, with 12 bases left between them. This chain's CDR3 is CASSSTGGPYNEQFF. The CDR3 nucleotides read TGTGCCAGCAGCTCGACAGGAGGACCCTACAATGAGCAGTTCTTC.

V usage is TRBV6-5 and J usage is TRBJ2-7, with D perhaps given as TRBD1 or TRBD2 (5 bases each). Per the germline V gene, CDR1 is MNHEY and CDR2 is SVGAGI. The CDR3 has 12 amino acids. Trimming took off 5 bases at V and 3 bases at J, with 8 bases between the two ends. The DNA of the CDR3 is TGTGCCAGCAGTGGGGGAATCTACGAGCAGTACTTC. Translation gives CASSGGIYEQYF.